This entry lists 26 T cell receptor beta chains sequenced from one sample in a study of blood T cell repertoires in COVID-19. Profiled with immunoSEQ multiplex PCR; TCRdb holds only in-frame clones, not every one. The profile shows about 350,000 clones, approximately 89% of them singletons. Material for sequencing was peripheral blood. These receptors originate from a woman aged 55-70 years with COVID-19, enrolled during active disease.

The chain joins TRBV20-1 to TRBJ1-3; no reliable D call. Trimming shortened V by 5 bases and J by 2 bases, and 4 bases separated the two germline ends. Per the germline V gene, CDR1 is DFQATT and CDR2 is SNEGSKA (reference sequence). The CDR3 length is 11 residues. The CDR3 coding sequence is TGCAGTGCTTCTCCTGGAAACACCATATATTTT. This encodes CSASPGNTIYF.

The rearrangement joins TRBV6-5 to TRBJ1-2, with a weak D call TRBD1 (5 bases). V was trimmed by 6 bases and J by 4 bases, leaving 15 bases between them. CDR1 MNHEY and CDR2 SVGAGI come from the germline V gene. The CDR3 consists of 14 residues. In nucleotides, the CDR3 is TGTGCCAGCAGCCCGTCAGGGCGCGTCTATGGCTACACCTTC. Its translation is CASSPSGRVYGYTF.

Note on this clone: At the DNA level, this CDR3 is encoded by other sequences in the same sample as well. The chain combines TRBV7-3 with TRBJ2-7; a possible D gene is TRBD1 (6 bases). Trimming stripped 2 bases from V and 0 bases from J, with 8 bases between. The V gene's germline CDR1 is SGHTA and CDR2 FQGTGA. This CDR3 region has 14 residues. Here the CDR3 DNA reads TGTGCCAGCAGCTTACAGGGGAGCTCCTACGAGCAGTACTTC. This translates into CASSLQGSSYEQYF.

The chain uses TRBV3-1 (or the pseudogene TRBV3-2) and TRBJ2-3, with 11 positions matching TRBD2. This CDR3 is built from 17 residues. Germline CDR1 LGHDT, CDR2 YNNKEL (reference sequence). Trimming took 3 bases from V and 2 from J; bases not matched to a gene: 7. CDR3 sequence reads: CASSHTTSGDFTDTQYF. DNA of the CDR3: TGTGCCAGCAGCCACACGACTAGCGGGGACTTCACAGATACGCAGTATTTT.

The chain joins TRBV19 to TRBJ1-2; TRBD1 agrees at 7 bases. Germline loops: CDR1 LNHDA, CDR2 SQIVND (reference sequence). The CDR3 loop spans 12 amino acids. With 7 bases clipped from V and 3 bases from J, the junction kept 2 bases outside the gene matches. The DNA for the CDR3 is TGTGCCAGTAACAGGGGTGACTATGGCTACACCTTC. This translates into CASNRGDYGYTF.

V gene TRBV19 combines with J gene TRBJ2-2; 7 positions agree with TRBD1. Losses at the gene ends were 5 bases for V and 8 bases for J; bases not matched to a gene: 14. Germline-derived CDR1 and CDR2 are LNHDA and SQIVND (reference sequence). This CDR3 is built from 16 residues. The CDR3 DNA reads TGTGCCAGTAGTCACCAAACAGGGGCGATACGGGGGGAGCTGTTTTTT. It is translated as CASSHQTGAIRGELFF.

The rearrangement uses TRBV7-2 and TRBJ2-1, with 14 bases aligning to TRBD2. This CDR3 region has 16 residues. The V segment lost 5 bases and the J segment 8 bases; nucleotides outside the gene matches: 8. The germline gives CDR1 SGHTA, CDR2 FQGNSA. CDR3 DNA: TGTGCCAGCAGCCGGACGGGACTAGCGGGGGTATATGAGCAGTTCTTC. This sequence encodes CASSRTGLAGVYEQFF.

The chain is built from TRBV10-3 and TRBJ2-3; 10 bases agree with TRBD1. The CDR3 length is 16 residues. CDR1 is ENHRY and CDR2 is SYGVKD in the germline V gene. V shed 3 bases, J shed 5 bases, and the junction held 8 bases outside the gene matches. The CDR3 coding sequence is TGTGCCATCAGTGACCTCCGACAGGGGGCAAGAGATACGCAGTATTTT. Translation gives CAISDLRQGARDTQYF.

The chain combines TRBV19 with TRBJ2-1, with D possibly TRBD1 on 5 matching bases. The CDR3 consists of 13 residues. Germline CDR1 reads LNHDA; CDR2 reads SQIVND (reference sequence). V shed 11 bases and J shed 4 bases, with 15 bases lying between them. This CDR3 is CASQEFLYNEQFF. The CDR3 nucleotides read TGTGCCTCACAGGAGTTCCTTTACAATGAGCAGTTCTTC.

The V gene is TRBV12-3 or TRBV12-4, the J gene TRBJ1-1; D is unresolved. The CDR3 extends over 13 amino acids. V lost 6 bases, J lost 8 bases, and 16 bases lay in between. CDR3 sequence reads: CASSSPYREEAFF. The CDR3 DNA reads TGTGCCAGCAGCTCCCCCTACCGGGAGGAAGCTTTCTTT.

This clone occurred once. This chain joins TRBV5-6 and TRBJ1-3, with TRBD1 matching 11 bases. This CDR3 is built from 16 residues. Germline CDR1 is SGHDT and CDR2 is YYEEEE. After removal of 4 bases from V and 3 bases from J, the junction contained 6 bases not matched to a gene. The CDR3 reads CASSLLGQGDGNTIYF. CDR3 coding DNA: TGTGCCAGCAGCCTGCTGGGACAGGGGGATGGAAACACCATATATTTT.

The V and J genes are TRBV11-2 and TRBJ1-1; D remains unclear. The CDR3 runs to 12 residues. Per germline, CDR1 SGHAT and CDR2 FQNNGV. V shed 6 bases and J shed 7 bases, with 12 bases lying between them. CDR3 DNA sequence: TGTGCCAGCAGAATATCGAGTATTGAAGCTTTCTTT. It is translated as CASRISSIEAFF.

V usage is TRBV24-1 and J usage is TRBJ1-5; D is unclear. From germline, CDR1 is KGHDR and CDR2 SFDVKD. The CDR3 extends over 15 amino acids. Trimming shortened V by 7 bases and J by 1 base, and 13 bases separated the two germline ends. CDR3 region: CATSGPGGSNQPQHF. In DNA, the CDR3 is TGTGCCACCAGCGGACCCGGAGGGAGCAATCAGCCCCAGCATTTT.

This chain connects TRBV7-9 to TRBJ2-3, with a tentative D call TRBD2 (7 bases). CDR1 is SEHNR, CDR2 FQNEAQ, per germline (reference sequence). The V and J ends lost 2 bases and 2 bases respectively, with 17 bases between them. This CDR3 comprises 17 residues. The CDR3 sequence is CASSLPFSGGDTDTQYF. CDR3 coding DNA: TGTGCCAGCAGCTTACCCTTCTCGGGGGGCGACACAGATACGCAGTATTTT.

This chain links TRBV18 with TRBJ1-2; D gene ambiguous. The germline V and J ends were trimmed by 3 bases and 0 bases, with 11 bases remaining between them. The CDR3 covers 15 residues. Germline CDR1 KGHSH, CDR2 LQKENI. The CDR3 DNA follows: TGTGCCAGCTCACCTCCCCTTGGCTCTAACTATGGCTACACCTTC. Translated: CASSPPLGSNYGYTF.

This sequence joins TRBV15 and TRBJ1-2, with 9 bases matching TRBD1. The CDR3 runs 17 residues. After removal of 4 bases from V and 4 bases from J, the junction contained 13 bases not matched to a gene. Germline values: CDR1 LNHNV, CDR2 YYDKDF (reference sequence). The CDR3 loop is CATSTHPPGQGTYGYTF. The CDR3 region has the DNA TGTGCCACCAGCACCCACCCACCGGGACAGGGCACCTATGGCTACACCTTC.

V is TRBV7-8 and J is TRBJ1-1; 8 bases are shared with TRBD1. This CDR3 has 14 amino acids. Trimming at V came to 3 bases and at J to 5 bases, leaving 5 bases not matched to a gene. Germline assignment: CDR1 SGHVS and CDR2 FQNEAQ. This CDR3 reads CASSLLTGETEAFF. As DNA, the CDR3 is TGTGCCAGCAGCTTGCTGACAGGGGAAACTGAAGCTTTCTTT.

The J gene is TRBJ2-5, the V gene TRBV19; D possibly corresponds to TRBD2 (6 bases). The CDR3 has 12 residues. Germline V gene lookup returns CDR1 LNHDA and CDR2 SQIVND (reference sequence). With 11 bases removed from V and 2 bases from J, the gap between germline ends came to 12 bases. The CDR3 is CADGGGQETQYF. In nucleotides, the CDR3 is TGTGCCGACGGGGGTGGGCAAGAGACCCAGTACTTC.

V and J are TRBV2 and TRBJ1-2; no firm D call. Germline V gene data show CDR1 as SNHLY and CDR2 as FYNNEI. CDR3 length: 15 amino acids. Trimming took 4 bases from V and 0 from J, leaving 12 bases between them. CDR3: CASSAFRGANYGYTF. The DNA for the CDR3 is TGTGCCAGCAGTGCGTTTCGGGGAGCTAACTATGGCTACACCTTC.

The chain employs TRBV24-1 and TRBJ2-3; perhaps TRBD2 as D (6 bases). The CDR3 is 17 amino acids. The germline V gene has CDR1 KGHDR and CDR2 SFDVKD. DNA for the CDR3: TGTGCTCTGGGAGGACAAACCGGCGGGGCGAGCACAGATACGCAGTATTTT. It encodes CALGGQTGGASTDTQYF.

The rearrangement links TRBV19 to TRBJ2-1; D is undetermined. The CDR3 totals 13 residues. V dropped 5 bases and J dropped 8 bases, with 13 bases sitting between them. Germline CDR1 and CDR2: LNHDA and SQIVND (reference sequence). CDR3 bases: TGTGCCAGTAGTCCCGGCCGGGTTGATGAGCAGTTCTTC. Translation gives CASSPGRVDEQFF.

This clone was seen just once. The chain recombines TRBV10-2 with TRBJ1-1, with 8 bases fitting TRBD1. This CDR3 is built from 14 residues. CDR1 WSHSY and CDR2 SAAADI come from the germline V gene. With 8 bases clipped from V and 0 bases from J, the junction kept 5 bases outside the gene matches. As DNA, the CDR3 is TGCGCCAGCCTTGACAGGGGATTGAACACTGAAGCTTTCTTT. Protein product: CASLDRGLNTEAFF.

The chain couples TRBV29-1 to TRBJ1-2; TRBD1 matches at 8 bases. CDR1 and CDR2 from the germline V gene are SQVTM and ANQGSEA. The V and J ends lost 3 bases and 8 bases, in that order; junction bases with no gene match: 14. There are 15 residues in the CDR3. CDR3 loop: CSVDSFGTGSWGYTF. The CDR3 bases are TGCAGCGTTGATAGTTTCGGGACAGGCTCGTGGGGCTACACCTTC.

This rearrangement joins TRBV4-2 to TRBJ2-5; 7 bases fit TRBD1. Germline CDR1 and CDR2: LGHNA and YNFKEQ. The CDR3 length is 15 residues. V trimming: 1 base; J trimming: 4 bases; junction bases outside the gene matches: 6. CDR3 DNA sequence: TGTGCCAGCAGCCAAGTCTGGGACAGCGGAGAGACCCAGTACTTC. It specifies CASSQVWDSGETQYF.

The chain combines TRBV7-9 with TRBJ1-6; D remains unclear. Germline values: CDR1 SEHNR, CDR2 FQNEAQ (reference sequence). Between the trimmed V and J ends, which lost 5 bases and 9 bases, there was a span of 14 bases. This CDR3 has 14 amino acids. CDR3 nucleotide sequence: TGTGCCAGCAGCCTGACAACGGCCCTTTCACCCCTCCACTTT. It codes for CASSLTTALSPLHF.

The chain recombines TRBV23-1 with TRBJ2-7, with 8 nucleotides matching TRBD2. TRBV23-1 is sorted into the ORF group, with uncertain function. The CDR3 contains 17 residues. V shed 3 bases and J 3 bases; nucleotides not matched to a gene: 13. The DNA of the CDR3 is TGCGCCAGCAGTCATACGGGAGGGACAAATAACATCTACGAGCAGTACTTC. It is translated as CASSHTGGTNNIYEQYF.